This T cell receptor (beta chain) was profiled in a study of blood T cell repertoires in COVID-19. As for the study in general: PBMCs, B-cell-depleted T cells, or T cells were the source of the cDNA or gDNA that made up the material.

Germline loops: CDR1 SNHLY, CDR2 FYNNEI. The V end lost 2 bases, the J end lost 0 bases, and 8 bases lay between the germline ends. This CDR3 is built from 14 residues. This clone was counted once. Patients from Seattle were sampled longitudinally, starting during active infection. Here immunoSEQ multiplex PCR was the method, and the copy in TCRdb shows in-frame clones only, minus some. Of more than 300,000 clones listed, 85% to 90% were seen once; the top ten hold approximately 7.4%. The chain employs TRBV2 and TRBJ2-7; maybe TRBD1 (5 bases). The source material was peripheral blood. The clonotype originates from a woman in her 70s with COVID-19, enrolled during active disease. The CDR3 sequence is CASSETGSSYEQYF. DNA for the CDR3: TGTGCCAGCAGTGAAACAGGTAGCTCCTACGAGCAGTACTTC.